This T cell receptor beta chain was recovered during a study of shared clonotypes between healthy human individuals. Genomic DNA per cell subset filled all wells of several immunoSEQ plates. The repertoire was sequenced with immunoSEQ multiplex PCR; TCRdb's copy has only in-frame clones and lacks some. The data show some 1,100,000 clones, approximately 80% seen once. The V gene's germline CDR1 is MDHEN and CDR2 SYDVKM. V dropped 6 bases and J dropped 9; count of bases not matched to a gene: 4. The CDR3 totals 11 residues. V and J are TRBV28 and TRBJ2-7; 8 positions match TRBD2. The receptor's source is a man aged 18 to 29 in good health. Some clones in this sample may be carry-over from other donors' samples. Sequenced: memory CD4+ T cells from PBMCs. Subset meaning: CD45RA-negative fraction. The CDR3 bases are TGTGCCAGCAGGACTAGCGTTGCGCAGTACTTC. Protein product: CASRTSVAQYF.